The sequence of this T cell receptor beta chain was determined in a study of identical twins. This clonotype has ten or more counts. Healthy Caucasians, and only they, were the donors. cDNA carried unique molecular identifiers, and a universal primer site was added by template switching. TCRdb reanalysed the 5' RACE reads using MiXCR and keeps one entry per CDR3 protein. This sample yields 200,000 to 300,000 distinct CDR3 sequences, of which 8% to 11% are seen a single time; more than 8.5% belongs to the top ten. The sequence was obtained from a man in his fifties in good health. The sequenced sample consisted of memory T cells sorted from blood.

Here the CDR3 DNA reads TGCAGTGCTAGAATGGGCAGGGACTTGGGATCCCTTCTTTACGAGCAGTACTTC. Its translation is CSARMGRDLGSLLYEQYF. J is TRBJ2-7 and V is TRBV20-1; D perhaps matches TRBD2 (6 bases). Germline V gene data show CDR1 as DFQATT and CDR2 as SNEGSKA (reference sequence). CDR3 size: 18 residues. The V gene lost 2 bases and the J gene lost 4 bases, with 27 bases spanning the gap.